The TCR beta chain described here comes from a study of CD8+ T cells in alopecia areata. Whole-study context: Treated patients received severity scores based on the percentage of scalp area affected. Whole-study results and caveats: TCR sharing was clearer in mice than between patients, perhaps partly owing to patient HLA diversity. Greater clonality was observed in lesional scalp samples, especially alopecia totalis/universalis, versus normal scalp.

Sequencing used cDNA as its template, made by extracting RNA and reverse transcribing it. The repertoire was sequenced with immunoSEQ multiplex PCR; TCRdb's copy has only in-frame clones and lacks some. Here the sample spans 150,000 to 200,000 clones, about 51% being singletons. The CDR3 sequence is 11 residues long. CDR1 SQVTM and CDR2 ANQGSEA come from the germline V gene. The V end lost 7 bases, the J end lost 6 bases, and 9 bases lay between the germline ends. Notes on this clone: Its antigen is currently unknown.

Documented treatment: oral pan-JAK inhibitor, 5-10 mg twice daily. The clonotype originates from a human donor with alopecia areata. Material: CD8+ T cells sorted from blood, obtained at roughly week 52, from a patient treated with tofacitinib. V is TRBV29-1 and J is TRBJ1-4; D remains ambiguous. The chain's CDR3 is CSALGHEKLFF. The CDR3 bases are TGCAGCGCGCTCGGGCATGAAAAACTGTTTTTT. Variable domain in full (rest from reference TRBV29-1 and TRBJ1-4): SAVISQKPSRDICQRGTSLTIQCQVDSQVTMMFWYRQQPGQSLTLIATANQGSEATYESGFVIDKFPISRPNLTFSTLTVSNMSPEDSSIYLCSALGHEKLFFGSGTQLSVL.